A selection of T cell receptor beta chains follows, all from one sample in a study of blood T cell repertoires in COVID-19. Here immunoSEQ multiplex PCR was the method, and the copy in TCRdb shows in-frame clones only, minus some. The repertoire holds 470,000 or so clones, with approximately 83% as singletons. The specimen was peripheral blood. Source of these receptors: a human donor in a cohort sampled during active COVID-19. The CDR3 runs from the conserved cysteine through the conserved F or W. D genes are given only for firm matches. Clone size is given for some rows only: seen once, a few or many times, or a class if the clone is expanded.

v_call	j_call	clone_size	d_call	cdr3_aa	cdr3_nt
TRBV29-1	TRBJ1-5	-	-	CSVGQGLGQPQHF	TGCAGCGTTGGGCAGGGGCTAGGACAGCCCCAGCATTTT
TRBV11-2	TRBJ2-7	-	TRBD1	CASSYVQGYYEQYF	TGTGCCAGCAGCTACGTACAGGGGTACTACGAGCAGTACTTC
TRBV20-1	TRBJ2-5	-	-	CSAGGETQYF	TGCAGTGCTGGCGGGGAGACCCAGTACTTC
TRBV9	TRBJ1-1	-	-	CASGKNTEAFF	TGTGCCAGCGGCAAGAACACTGAAGCTTTCTTT
TRBV14	TRBJ2-2	-	-	CASSQVLGELFF	TGTGCCAGCAGCCAAGTCTTGGGGGAGCTGTTTTTT
TRBV7-9	TRBJ1-1	-	-	CASSPTGYPNTEAFF	TGTGCCAGCAGCCCAACGGGGTACCCGAACACTGAAGCTTTCTTT
TRBV5-1	TRBJ2-7	-	TRBD2	CASGTGGAYEQYF	TGCGCCAGCGGGACCGGGGGGGCCTACGAGCAGTACTTC
TRBV11-3	TRBJ2-1	-	TRBD2	CASSFQQTSGSFNEQFF	TGTGCCAGCAGCTTCCAACAGACTAGCGGGAGTTTCAATGAGCAGTTCTTC
TRBV23-1	TRBJ2-7	once	-	CASSQYGAELYEQYF	TGCGCCAGCAGTCAATATGGGGCAGAACTCTACGAGCAGTACTTC
TRBV4-3	TRBJ2-3	-	-	CASSQDSGTTPSTDTQYF	TGCGCCAGCAGCCAAGACTCGGGGACAACCCCTAGCACAGATACGCAGTATTTT
TRBV19	TRBJ1-4	-	-	CASSTYRTSLGEKLFF	TGTGCCAGTAGTACCTACAGGACGAGCCTGGGAGAAAAACTGTTTTTT
TRBV18	TRBJ1-6	-	-	CASSPGQTDSPLHF	TGTGCCAGCTCACCCGGGCAGACAGATTCACCCCTCCACTTT
TRBV11-2	TRBJ2-2	-	-	CASSLNTGELFF	TGTGCCAGCAGCCTGAACACCGGGGAGCTGTTTTTT
TRBV18	TRBJ2-1	-	TRBD2	CASSPPLAAHSYNEQFF	TGTGCCAGCTCACCACCGCTAGCGGCTCACTCCTACAATGAGCAGTTCTTC
TRBV3-1/TRBV3-2	TRBJ2-7	-	-	CASSLPGAVESLEQYF	TGTGCCAGCAGCCTCCCGGGAGCGGTTGAATCCCTCGAGCAGTACTTC
TRBV15	TRBJ1-1	-	-	CATSRTGSSTEAFF	TGTGCCACCAGCAGGACAGGTTCGAGCACTGAAGCTTTCTTT
TRBV30	TRBJ1-3	-	-	CAWSEYAGKTSGNTIYF	TGTGCCTGGAGTGAATATGCAGGGAAGACCTCTGGAAACACCATATATTTT
TRBV2	TRBJ2-7	-	TRBD1	CASRPGQGVYEQYF	TGTGCCAGCAGACCGGGACAGGGGGTCTACGAGCAGTACTTC
TRBV2	TRBJ2-7	-	TRBD2	CASTAGEFGWVYEQYF	TGTGCCAGCACGGCGGGAGAATTCGGATGGGTCTACGAGCAGTACTTC
TRBV9	TRBJ2-3	-	TRBD2	CASSRNSGGFGTDTQYF	TGTGCCAGCAGCCGGAATAGCGGGGGCTTCGGCACAGATACGCAGTATTTT
TRBV27	TRBJ2-2	-	TRBD2	CASSSDRLAWNTGELFF	TGTGCCAGCAGTTCGGATAGACTAGCTTGGAACACCGGGGAGCTGTTTTTT
TRBV3-1/TRBV3-2	TRBJ2-1	-	TRBD2	CASSQAVSGSSFF	TGTGCCAGCAGCCAAGCGGTTAGCGGGAGCAGTTTCTTC
TRBV9	TRBJ2-3	-	TRBD2	CASSVAGGITDTQYF	TGTGCCAGCAGCGTAGCGGGAGGTATAACAGATACGCAGTATTTT
TRBV5-1	TRBJ2-5	once	-	CASSQLPFGAETQYF	TGCGCCAGCAGCCAACTCCCCTTCGGTGCAGAGACCCAGTACTTC
TRBV30	TRBJ1-2	-	-	CAWGGLAGAF	TGTGCCTGGGGGGGGCTCGCCGGAGCCTTC
TRBV30	TRBJ1-2	-	-	CAWKQGFWGTNNYGYTF	TGTGCCTGGAAGCAGGGGTTCTGGGGGACGAATAACTATGGCTACACCTTC
TRBV6-4	TRBJ2-3	-	-	CASSDSYSRTDTQYF	TGTGCCAGCAGTGACTCGTACAGTAGAACAGATACGCAGTATTTT
TRBV5-1	TRBJ2-1	-	TRBD2	CASSPIAGGYNEQFF	TGCGCCAGCAGCCCCATAGCGGGAGGGTACAATGAGCAGTTCTTC
TRBV9	TRBJ1-1	-	-	CASSAHREVFTEAFF	TGTGCCAGCAGCGCCCACAGGGAAGTCTTCACTGAAGCTTTCTTT
TRBV19	TRBJ1-2	-	-	CASSRLLSGSRYGYTF	TGTGCCAGTAGTCGACTCCTTTCAGGGTCCCGCTATGGCTACACCTTC
TRBV6-2/TRBV6-3	TRBJ2-5	-	TRBD2	CASSSSDSGVETQYF	TGTGCCAGCAGTTCCTCCGATAGCGGGGTAGAGACCCAGTACTTC
TRBV30	TRBJ2-3	-	-	CAWSKDGHYTQYF	TGTGCCTGGAGTAAAGATGGGCACTATACGCAGTATTTT
TRBV6-5	TRBJ2-2	-	-	CASSYSHSGELFF	TGTGCCAGCAGTTACTCGCACAGCGGGGAGCTGTTTTTT
TRBV19	TRBJ2-1	-	TRBD2	CASQTSGKSYNEQFF	TGTGCCAGTCAAACTAGCGGGAAGTCATACAATGAGCAGTTCTTC
TRBV28	TRBJ2-2	few	-	CASSLGAFANTGELFF	TGTGCCAGCAGTCTGGGGGCGTTCGCGAACACCGGGGAGCTGTTTTTT
TRBV6-6	TRBJ1-4	-	-	CASRSEKLFF	TGTGCCAGCCGTTCAGAAAAACTGTTTTTT
TRBV6-2/TRBV6-3	TRBJ2-5	-	TRBD2	CASSKLSGRGETQYF	TGTGCCAGCAGTAAACTTAGCGGGAGAGGGGAGACCCAGTACTTC
TRBV7-8	TRBJ1-2	few	TRBD1	CASSLAQGTGYGYTF	TGTGCCAGCAGCTTAGCACAGGGGACTGGGTATGGCTACACCTTC
TRBV29-1	TRBJ2-2	-	TRBD2	CSVTGTSGRSNTGELFF	TGCAGCGTTACCGGGACTAGCGGGAGAAGTAACACCGGGGAGCTGTTTTTT
TRBV3-1/TRBV3-2	TRBJ1-1	-	-	CASSRLGGTEAFF	TGTGCCAGCAGCCGTTTGGGGGGGACCGAAGCTTTCTTT
TRBV7-2	TRBJ2-2	-	TRBD1	CASSPGGMRTGELFF	TGTGCCAGCAGCCCAGGGGGAATGAGAACCGGGGAGCTGTTTTTT
TRBV7-2	TRBJ1-5	-	-	CASSLVARYSNQPQHF	TGTGCCAGCAGCTTAGTGGCCCGTTATAGCAATCAGCCCCAGCATTTT